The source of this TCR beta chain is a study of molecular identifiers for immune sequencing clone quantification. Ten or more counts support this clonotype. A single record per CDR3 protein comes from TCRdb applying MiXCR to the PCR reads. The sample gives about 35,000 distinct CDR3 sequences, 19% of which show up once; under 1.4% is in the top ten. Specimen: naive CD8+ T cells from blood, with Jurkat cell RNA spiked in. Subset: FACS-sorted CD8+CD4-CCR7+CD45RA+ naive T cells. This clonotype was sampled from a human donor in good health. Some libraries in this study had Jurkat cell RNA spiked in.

The CDR3 region has the DNA TGCGCCAGCAGCCAGGAGGACAGCGATAGCAATCAGCCCCAGCATTTT. Amino acid sequence: CASSQEDSDSNQPQHF. The chain uses TRBV4-1 and TRBJ1-5; possible D gene TRBD1, 6 bases. Trimming removed 3 bases at V and 0 bases at J, with 12 bases between. The CDR3 sequence is 16 residues long. Germline-derived CDR1 and CDR2 are MGHRA and YSYEKL.